This T cell receptor beta chain is from a study of blood T cell repertoires in COVID-19. Study-level information: Samples taken during acute and convalescent COVID-19 were collected in the United States, Italy and Spain. Nucleic acid was either cDNA or gDNA, and it came from T cells, B-cell-depleted T cells, or PBMCs.

CDR1 and CDR2 from the germline V gene are SGHRS and YFSETQ. This CDR3 comprises 15 residues. With V trimmed by 4 bases and J by 6 bases, 7 bases remained unmatched. In the study's own analysis: Using reference gene primer amplification, nucleated cell counts were estimated. Method: immunoSEQ multiplex PCR; TCRdb's copy keeps in-frame clones and lacks some. The DNA was the basis for D and trimming; V, J and clone size are from that table. The data contain approximately 70,000 clones, roughly 86% of them singletons. The rearrangement uses TRBV5-1 and TRBJ2-3; 11 bases are shared with TRBD2. Sequencing used peripheral blood. The sequence derives from a woman aged 50 to 60 with acute or convalescent COVID-19. CDR3 protein: CASSLLAGGSDTQYF. The CDR3 DNA reads TGCGCCAGCAGCCTATTAGCGGGGGGGAGTGATACGCAGTATTTT. The complete variable domain, with remaining parts taken from reference TRBV5-1 and TRBJ2-3, reads KAGVTQTPRYLIKTRGQQVTLSCSPISGHRSVSWYQQTPGQGLQFLFEYFSETQRNKGNFPGRFSGRQFSNSRSEMNVSTLELGDSALYLCASSLLAGGSDTQYFGPGTRLTVL.